A single sample gave rise to the 9 T cell receptor beta chains below, sequenced in a study of CD8 T cells in Susac syndrome. RNA was extracted with the RNeasy kit, and a quantity of roughly 0.5 to 1 ug was reverse transcribed using random hexamers. TCRdb re-analysed the immunoSEQ multiplex PCR reads in MiXCR, keeping a single row per CDR3 protein. The sample lists about 290,000 distinct CDR3 sequences; 65% to 90% were seen once. Material: CD8+ T cells from PBMCs. The receptors shown here come from a human donor with multiple sclerosis.

V usage is TRBV11-2 and J usage is TRBJ1-1, with D perhaps matching TRBD1 (6 bases). The V end was cut by 2 bases, the J end by 3 bases, with 13 bases between. This CDR3 comprises 15 residues. Germline values: CDR1 SGHAT, CDR2 FQNNGV. As DNA, the CDR3 is TGTGCCAGCAGCTTAACCACAGGGAGAGACACTGAAGCTTTCTTT. Its translation: CASSLTTGRDTEAFF.

This chain uses TRBV29-1 with TRBJ1-2; D is possibly TRBD1 (5 bases). Germline V gives CDR1 SQVTM, CDR2 ANQGSEA. V was shortened by 4 bases and J by 8 bases, with 11 bases between the two germline ends. The CDR3 length is 11 residues. CDR3 DNA sequence: TGCAGCGTTGGGTCCGGGGGGGGCTACACCTTC. This codes for CSVGSGGGYTF.

The count of this clonotype is one. V gene TRBV28 combines with J gene TRBJ1-1; D not certain. This CDR3 contains 15 residues. Trimming left V 3 bases short and J 0 bases short, with 11 bases between. The germline gives CDR1 MDHEN, CDR2 SYDVKM. For the CDR3, the DNA is TGTGCCAGCAGTTTTACGTGGGATATGAACACTGAAGCTTTCTTT. Amino acids: CASSFTWDMNTEAFF.

This clonotype was detected only once. The CDR3 spells CASSRDWEGMDGANVLTF. The CDR3 bases are TGTGCCAGCAGCCGTGACTGGGAGGGTATGGATGGGGCCAACGTCCTGACTTTC. The chain couples TRBV7-6 to TRBJ2-6, with 7 bases aligning to TRBD2. The ends lost 5 bases at V and 3 bases at J; junction bases unmatched: 13. CDR3 length equals 18 residues. Per germline, CDR1 SGHVS and CDR2 FNYEAQ.

The chain is built from TRBV4-3 and TRBJ2-7; 8 bases line up with TRBD1. The CDR3 runs 14 residues. Germline CDR1 LGHNA, CDR2 YSLEER. V lost 2 bases, J lost 4 bases, and 4 bases stayed unmatched. In nucleotides, the CDR3 is TGCGCCAGCAGCCAAAGGACAGGGAGTTACGAGCAGTACTTC. It yields the protein CASSQRTGSYEQYF.

This clonotype was recorded only once. The chain uses TRBV12-3 or TRBV12-4 and TRBJ2-1; maybe TRBD1 (6 bases). This CDR3 has 15 residues. The germline V and J ends were trimmed by 6 bases and 1 base, with 13 bases remaining between them. In DNA, the CDR3 is TGTGCCAGCAGGGGGGCGAGCGCATCCTACAATGAGCAGTTCTTC. Translated, it gives CASRGASASYNEQFF.

In this sample, this clonotype turned up once. The J gene is TRBJ1-5, the V gene TRBV28; the match to TRBD1 covers 7 bases. V gave up 4 bases and J gave up 3 bases; unmatched junction bases: 3. There are 14 residues in the CDR3. Germline CDR1 is MDHEN and CDR2 is SYDVKM. The CDR3 nucleotides read TGTGCCAGCAGTTCCAGGGGGTACAATCAGCCCCAGCATTTT. Translating it yields CASSSRGYNQPQHF. Drawing the rest from reference TRBV28 and TRBJ1-5, the complete variable domain is DVKVTQSSRYLVKRTGEKVFLECVQDMDHENMFWYRQDPGLGLRLIYFSYDVKMKEKGDIPEGYSVSREKKERFSLILESASTNQTSMYLCASSSRGYNQPQHFGDGTRLSIL.

This clonotype was seen only once. This chain uses TRBV20-1 with TRBJ2-3; 7 bases map to TRBD2. The CDR3 extends over 16 amino acids. The germline gives CDR1 DFQATT, CDR2 SNEGSKA (reference sequence). V lost 2 bases to trimming and J lost 1 base; unmatched junction nucleotides: 9. DNA of the CDR3: TGCAGTGCTAGATGGGGGAGGGAGTCCGGCACAGATACGCAGTATTTT. Translated: CSARWGRESGTDTQYF.

The chain recombines TRBV27 with TRBJ2-7; no clear D gene. The CDR3 spans 13 residues. Germline CDR1 reads MNHEY; CDR2 reads SMNVEV (reference sequence). Trimming shortened V by 2 bases and J by 0 bases, and 5 bases separated the two germline ends. CDR3: CASSLTTSYEQYF. DNA for the CDR3: TGTGCCAGCAGTTTAACCACCTCCTACGAGCAGTACTTC.